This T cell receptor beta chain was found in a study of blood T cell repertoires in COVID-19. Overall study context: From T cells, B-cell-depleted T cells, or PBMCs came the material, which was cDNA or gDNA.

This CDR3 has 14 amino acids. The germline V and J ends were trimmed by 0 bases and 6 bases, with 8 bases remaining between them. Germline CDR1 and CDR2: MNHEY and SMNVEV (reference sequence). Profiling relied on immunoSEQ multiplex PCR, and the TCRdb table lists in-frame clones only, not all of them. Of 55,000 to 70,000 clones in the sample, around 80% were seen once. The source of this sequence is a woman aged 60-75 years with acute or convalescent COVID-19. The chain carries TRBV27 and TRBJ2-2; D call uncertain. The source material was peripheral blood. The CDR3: CASSLSSASGELFF. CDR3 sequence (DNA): TGTGCCAGCAGTTTATCGTCCGCGTCCGGGGAGCTGTTTTTT.